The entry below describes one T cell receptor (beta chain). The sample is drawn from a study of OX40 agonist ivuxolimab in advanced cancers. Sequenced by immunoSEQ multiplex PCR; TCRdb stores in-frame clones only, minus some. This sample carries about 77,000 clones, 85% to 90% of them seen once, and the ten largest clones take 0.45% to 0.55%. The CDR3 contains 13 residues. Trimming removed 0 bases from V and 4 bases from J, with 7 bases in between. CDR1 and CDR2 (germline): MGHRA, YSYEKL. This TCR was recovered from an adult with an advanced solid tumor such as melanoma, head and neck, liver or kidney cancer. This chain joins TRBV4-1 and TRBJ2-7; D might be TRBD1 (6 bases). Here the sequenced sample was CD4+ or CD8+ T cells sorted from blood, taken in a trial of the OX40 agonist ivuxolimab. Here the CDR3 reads CASSQDQGYEQYF. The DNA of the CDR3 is TGCGCCAGCAGCCAAGACCAGGGGTACGAGCAGTACTTC.